This T cell receptor (beta chain) was obtained from a study of shared clonotypes between healthy human individuals. As concerns this clone: Its antigen is currently unknown.

HIV-negative, healthy adults without recent acute infections or vaccinations were the donors. Data came from immunoSEQ multiplex PCR; TCRdb stores just in-frame clones and leaves some out. The sample yields under 650,000 clones, about 96% seen once. Study outcomes and limitations: What rarefaction showed was incomplete sorted-subset sequencing despite large depth. Estimated richness values were generally larger in naive subsets than in memory subsets. When naive CD4 clonotypes were compared across several donors, around 5% were shared.

The specimen was naive CD4+ T cells sorted from blood. The subset denotes: CD45RA+ positively selected. This TCR was sampled from a woman aged 25-40 years in good health.

CDR3 region: CASSADRVRGYTF. The CDR3 DNA is TGTGCCAGCAGTGCCGACAGGGTGCGGGGCTACACCTTC. V and J are TRBV28 and TRBJ1-2; 7 nucleotides match TRBD1. The CDR3 sequence is 13 residues long. Trimming at V came to 5 bases and at J to 8 bases, leaving 8 bases not matched to a gene. CDR1 is MDHEN and CDR2 is SYDVKM in the germline V gene.